Listed below are T cell receptor beta chains from one sample, sequenced in a study of T cell responses to AZD1222 COVID-19 vaccine. Using immunoSEQ multiplex PCR, the repertoire was profiled, and TCRdb retains in-frame clones only, with some absent. Seen here are approximately 130,000 clones, 88% observed once, and the top ten hold over 5%. Source: peripheral blood, taken 28 days after the second AZD1222 dose. These receptors were obtained from an adult who received the AZD1222 COVID-19 vaccine. The conserved cysteine and the conserved F or W are not part of the CDR3 here. Each record gives: J gene, D gene, CDR3 length, V gene, CDR3 protein. The D gene is left open where the match is weak.

J gene: TRBJ2-1
D gene: .
CDR3 length: 13
V gene: TRBV6-1
CDR3 protein: ASSEAPVIRDEQF

J gene: TRBJ2-1
D gene: .
CDR3 length: 12
V gene: TRBV21-1
CDR3 protein: ASSTRTSFDEQF

J gene: TRBJ1-1
D gene: TRBD1
CDR3 length: 13
V gene: TRBV18
CDR3 protein: ASSPGQGGNTEAF

J gene: TRBJ2-7
D gene: .
CDR3 length: 13
V gene: TRBV5-1
CDR3 protein: ASSLVPGVFYEQY

J gene: TRBJ2-3
D gene: .
CDR3 length: 12
V gene: TRBV11-3
CDR3 protein: ASSLGQSTDTQY

J gene: TRBJ1-1
D gene: TRBD1
CDR3 length: 11
V gene: TRBV9
CDR3 protein: ASSLRTGITPF

J gene: TRBJ1-1
D gene: .
CDR3 length: 14
V gene: TRBV4-3
CDR3 protein: ASSPGLRSMETEAF

J gene: TRBJ2-6
D gene: .
CDR3 length: 17
V gene: TRBV4-1
CDR3 protein: ASSQASPSTGSGANVLT

J gene: TRBJ2-1
D gene: TRBD2
CDR3 length: 15
V gene: TRBV9
CDR3 protein: ASSAGTSGGSYNEQF

J gene: TRBJ1-4
D gene: .
CDR3 length: 13
V gene: TRBV7-2
CDR3 protein: ASSVATGANEKLF

J gene: TRBJ2-7
D gene: .
CDR3 length: 12
V gene: TRBV3-1/TRBV3-2
CDR3 protein: ASSQRDFYYEQY

J gene: TRBJ2-2
D gene: .
CDR3 length: 11
V gene: TRBV5-4
CDR3 protein: ASSLERPGELF

J gene: TRBJ2-1
D gene: TRBD2
CDR3 length: 11
V gene: TRBV12-3/TRBV12-4
CDR3 protein: ASSLGGGNEQF

J gene: TRBJ1-5
D gene: .
CDR3 length: 12
V gene: TRBV28
CDR3 protein: ASSLPGSGQPQH

J gene: TRBJ2-7
D gene: TRBD2
CDR3 length: 15
V gene: TRBV4-2
CDR3 protein: ASSQDSTSGGLYEQY

J gene: TRBJ1-3
D gene: .
CDR3 length: 9
V gene: TRBV5-1
CDR3 protein: ASRNGNTIY

J gene: TRBJ2-7
D gene: TRBD1
CDR3 length: 13
V gene: TRBV6-5
CDR3 protein: ASSYSIGGSYEQY

J gene: TRBJ2-7
D gene: .
CDR3 length: 12
V gene: TRBV5-1
CDR3 protein: ASSSTRQEYEQY

J gene: TRBJ2-3
D gene: TRBD2
CDR3 length: 14
V gene: TRBV19
CDR3 protein: ASSMGRGGRGDTQY

J gene: TRBJ1-5
D gene: .
CDR3 length: 13
V gene: TRBV6-1
CDR3 protein: ASSELRVLSQPQH

J gene: TRBJ1-5
D gene: TRBD1
CDR3 length: 13
V gene: TRBV3-1/TRBV3-2
CDR3 protein: ASSRGGQAYQPQH

J gene: TRBJ2-7
D gene: .
CDR3 length: 10
V gene: TRBV5-6
CDR3 protein: ASTGGSYEQY

J gene: TRBJ1-4
D gene: TRBD1
CDR3 length: 13
V gene: TRBV30
CDR3 protein: AWSPRTGGSEKLF

J gene: TRBJ2-7
D gene: .
CDR3 length: 14
V gene: TRBV7-2
CDR3 protein: ASSSRWLASSYEQY

J gene: TRBJ1-5
D gene: .
CDR3 length: 16
V gene: TRBV4-2
CDR3 protein: ASSQDAQKGISNQPQH

J gene: TRBJ1-6
D gene: TRBD1
CDR3 length: 14
V gene: TRBV10-3
CDR3 protein: AISVGPGQVNSPLH

J gene: TRBJ1-2
D gene: TRBD1
CDR3 length: 14
V gene: TRBV5-1
CDR3 protein: ASSPATGTGGSGYT

J gene: TRBJ2-1
D gene: .
CDR3 length: 12
V gene: TRBV5-1
CDR3 protein: ASSLVATYNEQF

J gene: TRBJ2-5
D gene: .
CDR3 length: 16
V gene: TRBV10-3
CDR3 protein: AISESIGKGLNEETQY

J gene: TRBJ1-2
D gene: .
CDR3 length: 11
V gene: TRBV27
CDR3 protein: ASSFRGESGYT

J gene: TRBJ1-5
D gene: .
CDR3 length: 12
V gene: TRBV6-5
CDR3 protein: ASSYSPGIQPQH

J gene: TRBJ1-5
D gene: .
CDR3 length: 13
V gene: TRBV4-2
CDR3 protein: ASSQDDHSNQPQH

J gene: TRBJ1-6
D gene: .
CDR3 length: 13
V gene: TRBV6-1
CDR3 protein: ASSDPGISASPLH

J gene: TRBJ2-2
D gene: TRBD2
CDR3 length: 13
V gene: TRBV7-9
CDR3 protein: ASSLLAENTGELF

J gene: TRBJ2-3
D gene: .
CDR3 length: 13
V gene: TRBV3-1/TRBV3-2
CDR3 protein: ASSPSGDFTDTQY

J gene: TRBJ1-1
D gene: .
CDR3 length: 10
V gene: TRBV10-2
CDR3 protein: ASRSTNTEAF

J gene: TRBJ2-3
D gene: .
CDR3 length: 12
V gene: TRBV19
CDR3 protein: ASRVGPSTDTQY

J gene: TRBJ1-5
D gene: TRBD1
CDR3 length: 11
V gene: TRBV2
CDR3 protein: ASVQGARQPQH

J gene: TRBJ2-1
D gene: TRBD2
CDR3 length: 12
V gene: TRBV29-1
CDR3 protein: SVGKAGVYNEQF

J gene: TRBJ1-1
D gene: .
CDR3 length: 8
V gene: TRBV29-1
CDR3 protein: SVANTEAF

J gene: TRBJ1-5
D gene: .
CDR3 length: 13
V gene: TRBV28
CDR3 protein: ASSLGRNSNQPQH

J gene: TRBJ2-7
D gene: TRBD1
CDR3 length: 13
V gene: TRBV9
CDR3 protein: ASSVGETGAGEQY

J gene: TRBJ2-7
D gene: .
CDR3 length: 14
V gene: TRBV9
CDR3 protein: ASSVGPKDQGYEQY

J gene: TRBJ2-7
D gene: .
CDR3 length: 9
V gene: TRBV5-6
CDR3 protein: ASSLADEQY

J gene: TRBJ1-4
D gene: TRBD1
CDR3 length: 15
V gene: TRBV19
CDR3 protein: ASAEEQGVWANEKLF

J gene: TRBJ1-5
D gene: TRBD1
CDR3 length: 13
V gene: TRBV6-1
CDR3 protein: ASSERGQGAQPQH

J gene: TRBJ1-6
D gene: .
CDR3 length: 14
V gene: TRBV12-1
CDR3 protein: ASSFRVLISVSPLH

J gene: TRBJ1-5
D gene: TRBD1
CDR3 length: 13
V gene: TRBV4-2
CDR3 protein: ASSQAGQGFQPQH

J gene: TRBJ1-1
D gene: .
CDR3 length: 13
V gene: TRBV5-1
CDR3 protein: ASSWMGVIGTEAF

J gene: TRBJ1-3
D gene: .
CDR3 length: 12
V gene: TRBV2
CDR3 protein: ASSPGGGGNTIY